This T cell receptor (beta chain) was sequenced for a study of blood T cell repertoires in COVID-19. CDR1 is MNHEY, CDR2 SVGAGI, per germline. Unmatched junction bases numbered 8, after V lost 6 bases and J lost 2 bases. CDR3 size: 15 residues. Authors' analysis steps: By means of reference gene primer amplification, nucleated cell counts were estimated. Assay: immunoSEQ multiplex PCR; the TCRdb copy retains only in-frame clones and omits some. V, J and clone size reflect that table, while D and trimming were determined from the DNA. Of some 45,000 clones listed, over 75% were seen once; the top ten hold about 2.4%. This clone was detected once.

The source of this sequence is a human donor in a cohort sampled during active COVID-19. Sequenced input: peripheral blood. The V and J genes are TRBV6-5 and TRBJ2-5, with 8 bases identical to TRBD1. CDR3 region: CASRLMGQVQETQYF. For the CDR3, the DNA is TGTGCCAGCAGATTAATGGGACAGGTACAAGAGACCCAGTACTTC.